This T cell receptor beta chain was observed in a study of blood T cells in healthy people across ages (dated by TCRdb to about 2015). For context, the study as a whole: In model experiments, roughly one uniquely barcoded TCR beta cDNA molecule per two T cells was captured by template switching. Using deep sequencing normalized with unique cDNA molecular identifiers, the study measured how TCR beta repertoire diversity changes with age. Donors were grouped into four age groups: young (average about 15 years), middle-aged (around 39), aged (approximately 67) and long-lived (about 82). For two donors (one aged 18 to 29 and one aged 80 or older), the study analyzed two additional independent replicas of 1 million unique cDNA reads from the same blood draw.

Library preparation was by 5' RACE. Sequencing was performed on an Illumina HiSeq 2500. A second PCR of about 6 to 11 cycles was performed with a sample-barcoded 5' primer and a J-beta primer mix. Each TCR beta cDNA molecule received a unique molecular identifier from a template-switch 5' adaptor carrying 12 random nucleotides. Each sample yielded at least 3 million CDR3-containing paired-end reads. The Mint cDNA synthesis kit, primed by a TRBC-specific oligonucleotide, was used to synthesize first-strand cDNA from all RNA. After uracil-DNA glycosylase treatment, a first 18-cycle PCR used universal primers M1SS and BC2_uni_R on all cDNA. The paper's data handling went like this. For normalization, 1 million high-quality reads, each with a distinct molecular identifier, were randomly selected from each sample. Instead of being binned into consensus sequences, reads with shared molecular identifiers were discarded. CDR3 identification, clonotype clustering and error correction used MiTCR with a Q25 quality threshold and the strictest error-elimination algorithm. A nonparametric unseen species model using Euler transformation provided a lower-bound estimate of total TCR beta diversity. The public reads were quality trimmed at Q25 with fastp and then assembled into clones with MiXCR by TCRdb, keeping productive beta chains. Each CDR3 protein appears once, grouped with its most common genes and DNA. These V and J calls derive from TCRdb rather than the authors' analysis. This sample is represented by 780,000 or so distinct CDR3 sequences; approximately 25% of them were singletons. The top ten hold 3% to 4% of the sample.

Overall results and qualifications from the work: Since profiling was done on bulk unsorted PBMCs, naive and antigen-experienced compartments could not be conclusively compared. Because the CMV infection status of the donors was unknown, age-related changes in expanded clonotypes may potentially have been confounded. The percentage of naive T cells measured by flow cytometry correlated strongly with observed TCR beta diversity. Estimates of total diversity based on one million sequenced T cells were considered lower bounds and underestimates. The long-lived group showed more naive CD4+ T cells, fewer expanded clones and increased TCR diversity than the aged group, suggesting age selection. Observed TCR beta diversity per million T cells fell roughly linearly with age, and a significant reduction was already apparent by age around 44.

The CDR3 sequence holds 15 residues, the cysteine and phenylalanine included. Kept here is only the CDR3 DNA, which spans 45 bases and is read in frame from base 1. According to the germline V gene, CDR1 reads SQVTM and CDR2 reads ANQGSEA. Cut back by 6 bases and 4 bases, the V and J ends lie 21 bases apart. The approximately 39 donors, aged 6 to 90 years, were systemically healthy Caucasian individuals from Russia. Each donor gave ten milliliters of peripheral blood, collected into EDTA-treated Vacutainer tubes. Ficoll-Paque density-gradient centrifugation was used to isolate PBMCs, with at least 6.5 million obtained per sample. Trizol reagent was used to extract total RNA from the PBMCs, yielding at least 5.5 micrograms per sample. The percentages of naive CD45RAhigh/CD27high T cells were determined by flow cytometry on a PBMC aliquot from every donor. In this sample, this clonotype turned up a few times. Its target antigen remains unknown. Base qualities are missing; no much larger clone stands one base away.

The data also belong to a second study, concerning T cells of mothers and their children. The second study also describes: Donors were nine systemically healthy Caucasian individuals: three mothers and their six children. cDNA synthesis consumed the entire amount of extracted RNA, loaded at 1.5 ug RNA in each 15 ul reaction. In the second PCR, sample barcodes and 2-4 random nucleotides were introduced via the M1S primer. Over 9.5 million TCR beta CDR3 reads were obtained for each mother, and approximately 2.9 million reads were obtained for each child. Thymic selection shapes the output of TCR recombination in a similar way in related and unrelated pairs, and inherited differences have a minor effect. Normalized repertoire overlap was always found to be slightly, but never significantly, higher in related mother-child pairs than in unrelated mother-child pairs. No persistent microchimeric T cell clones were found, with a detection sensitivity of approximately 100 clones per million clonotypes. Deep NGS was used in the study to compare the TCR beta repertoires of mothers and children and to look for features that separate related mother-child pairs from unrelated individuals. On average, the children were approximately 11 +/- 4 years old, while the mothers were about 38 +/- 4 years old. After adapter ligation was performed with NEBNext reagents, the libraries were sequenced on an Illumina HiSeq 2000 with 100+100 nt paired-end reads. To prevent cross-contamination, the mother and child libraries were prepared a month apart and were sequenced in separate runs. Between roughly 500,000 and 2,300,000 distinct TCR beta clonotypes were identified per donor. Naive TCR beta clonotypes were estimated from low-frequency clonotypes matched to each donor's FACS-determined naive share, without sorting.

Rearrangement joined TRBV29-1 to TRBJ2-5, with an unclear D gene assignment. This clonotype originated in a boy aged 5-17 years in good health. Sample: blood. The CDR3 corresponds to CSVDREWQEGETQYF. The DNA sequence is as follows: TGCAGCGTGGACCGAGAATGGCAGGAAGGAGAGACCCAGTACTTC.